A single sample gave rise to the 12 T cell receptor beta chains below, sequenced in a study of cytomegalovirus exposure and HLA in healthy donors. 13 Jbeta primers and 60 Vbeta primers were used for the PCR. Using immunoSEQ multiplex PCR, the repertoire was profiled, and TCRdb retains in-frame clones only, with some absent. The table shows around 100,000 clones, with around 77% occurring only once. The sample taken for sequencing was PBMCs. Receptors originate from a woman between 25 and 40 years old in good health and CMV-seropositive.

This chain connects TRBV13 to TRBJ1-5; D perhaps matches TRBD1 (5 bases). The germline V gene has CDR1 PRHDT and CDR2 FYEKMQ (reference sequence). Trimming stripped 3 bases from V and 1 base from J, with 16 bases between. The CDR3 totals 17 residues. The CDR3 DNA sequence: TGTGCCAGCAGCTTGGGGAGGGTGGGGGGAAGCAATCAGCCCCAGCATTTT. Protein sequence: CASSLGRVGGSNQPQHF.

The chain joins TRBV30 to TRBJ2-1, with 7 bases matching TRBD1. The germline CDR1 and CDR2 sequences are GTSNPN and SVGIG (reference sequence). The CDR3 is 13 residues long. The trim removed 3 bases at V and 6 bases at J, leaving 5 bases unmatched. The CDR3 loop is CAWSTQGSNEQFF. CDR3 nucleotide sequence: TGTGCCTGGAGCACACAGGGGAGCAATGAGCAGTTCTTC.

This chain connects TRBV6-5 to TRBJ1-1; TRBD1 might be the D (6 bases). There are 12 residues in the CDR3. V was shortened by 6 bases and J by 4 bases, with 9 bases between the two germline ends. Germline CDR1 MNHEY, CDR2 SVGAGI. CDR3 amino acids: CASSTGSTEAFF. The CDR3 nucleotides read TGTGCCAGCAGCACAGGGAGCACTGAAGCTTTCTTT.

This clone has only one observation. The gene calls are TRBV2 and TRBJ2-7; the match to TRBD1 covers 9 bases. The J segment lost 2 bases and the V segment lost 2 bases, leaving 4 bases of the junction unmatched. CDR3 size: 15 residues. Germline loops: CDR1 SNHLY, CDR2 FYNNEI. The CDR3, as DNA: TGTGCCAGCAGTGAACCCGGGACAGGGCCCTACGAGCAGTACTTC. Its translation is CASSEPGTGPYEQYF.

The rearrangement joins TRBV19 to TRBJ2-7; 10 nucleotides agree with TRBD2. Germline V gives CDR1 LNHDA, CDR2 SQIVND (reference sequence). This CDR3 has 13 residues. Trimming at V came to 5 bases and at J to 4 bases, leaving 2 bases not matched to a gene. In DNA form, the CDR3 reads TGTGCCAGTAGTTCTAGCGGGGGTTACGAGCAGTACTTC. Protein: CASSSSGGYEQYF.

There are a few counts of this clone. J is TRBJ2-2 and V is TRBV7-6; 9 nucleotides align to TRBD2. The germline CDR1 and CDR2 sequences are SGHVS and FNYEAQ. V was clipped by 0 bases and J by 5 bases; unmatched bases: 4. The CDR3 runs to 16 residues. Written as DNA, the CDR3 is TGTGCCAGCAGCTTAGCTAGCGGGGGCTTGACCGGGGAGCTGTTTTTT. Translated: CASSLASGGLTGELFF. The whole variable domain, filled in from reference TRBV7-6 and TRBJ2-2, reads GAGVSQSPRYKVTKRGQDVALRCDPISGHVSLYWYRQALGQGPEFLTYFNYEAQQDKSGLPNDRFSAERPEGSISTLTIQRTEQRDSAMYRCASSLASGGLTGELFFGEGSRLTVL.

The rearrangement joins TRBV5-1 to TRBJ2-1; TRBD1 agrees at 7 bases. V lost 0 bases, J lost 8 bases, and 11 bases stayed unmatched. The CDR3 spans 16 residues. Per the germline V gene, CDR1 is SGHRS and CDR2 is YFSETQ. CDR3 sequence (DNA): TGCGCCAGCAGCTTGGCCGCCTCGACAGGGTTCGATGAGCAGTTCTTC. Amino acid sequence: CASSLAASTGFDEQFF.

The DNA of the CDR3 is TGTGCCAGCCGGGACACATCCTATAGCAATCAGCCCCAGCATTTT. Translation: CASRDTSYSNQPQHF. V and J are TRBV2 and TRBJ1-5; maybe TRBD1 (6 bases). Germline values: CDR1 SNHLY, CDR2 FYNNEI. CDR3 length equals 15 residues. V lost 8 bases and J 0 bases, leaving 14 bases between the germline ends.

The rearrangement uses TRBV11-3 and TRBJ2-5, with D possibly being TRBD1 (5 bases). CDR3 length: 14 amino acids. Trimming removed 3 bases from V and 4 bases from J, with 12 bases in between. Per germline, CDR1 SGHNT and CDR2 YENEEA. The CDR3 coding sequence is TGTGCCAGCAGCTTTGCATGGGGCGGAGAGACCCAGTACTTC. This translates into CASSFAWGGETQYF. The full variable domain, with the rest looked up from reference TRBV11-3 and TRBJ2-5, is EAGVVQSPRYKIIEKKQPVAFWCNPISGHNTLYWYLQNLGQGPELLIRYENEEAVDDSQLPKDRFSAERLKGVDSTLKIQPAELGDSAVYLCASSFAWGGETQYFGPGTRLLVL.

The V call is TRBV7-3, the J call TRBJ2-7; D is possibly TRBD1 (6 bases). V was clipped by 5 bases and J by 2 bases, with 10 bases between them. The CDR3 is 13 amino acids. CDR1 is SGHTA, CDR2 FQGTGA, per germline. CDR3 amino acids: CASSLDSPYEQYF. The CDR3 bases are TGTGCCAGCAGCCTGGACAGTCCCTACGAGCAGTACTTC.

This chain uses TRBV6-5 with TRBJ1-1; 8 nucleotides align to TRBD1. Unmatched junction bases numbered 5, after V lost 5 bases and J lost 3 bases. Germline values: CDR1 MNHEY, CDR2 SVGAGI. This CDR3 is 14 amino acids long. CDR3 region: CASSADRADTEAFF. In DNA, the CDR3 is TGTGCCAGCAGTGCGGACAGGGCCGACACTGAAGCTTTCTTT.

J is TRBJ1-3 and V is TRBV19; the D gene is possibly TRBD1 (6 bases). V was clipped by 8 bases and J by 5 bases, with 22 bases between them. CDR3 length equals 16 residues. Germline CDR1 and CDR2: LNHDA and SQIVND (reference sequence). CDR3 in amino acids: CASPSGGRGPRNTIYF. As DNA, the CDR3 is TGTGCCAGTCCCTCCGGTGGCAGGGGTCCTAGAAACACCATATATTTT. The full variable domain, with the rest looked up from reference TRBV19 and TRBJ1-3, is DGGITQSPKYLFRKEGQNVTLSCEQNLNHDAMYWYRQDPGQGLRLIYYSQIVNDFQKGDIAEGYSVSREKKESFPLTVTSAQKNPTAFYLCASPSGGRGPRNTIYFGEGSWLTVV.